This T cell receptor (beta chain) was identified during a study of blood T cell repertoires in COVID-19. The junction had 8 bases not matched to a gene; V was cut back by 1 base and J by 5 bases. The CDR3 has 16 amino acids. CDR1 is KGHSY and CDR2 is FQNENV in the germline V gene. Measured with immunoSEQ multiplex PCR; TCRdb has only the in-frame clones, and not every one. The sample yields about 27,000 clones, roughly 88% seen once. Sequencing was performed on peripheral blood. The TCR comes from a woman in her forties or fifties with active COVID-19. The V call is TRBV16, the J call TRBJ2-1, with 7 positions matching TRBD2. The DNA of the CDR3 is TGTGCCAGCAGCCAATACTGGCGGGAGCCTCACAATGAGCAGTTCTTC. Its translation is CASSQYWREPHNEQFF.